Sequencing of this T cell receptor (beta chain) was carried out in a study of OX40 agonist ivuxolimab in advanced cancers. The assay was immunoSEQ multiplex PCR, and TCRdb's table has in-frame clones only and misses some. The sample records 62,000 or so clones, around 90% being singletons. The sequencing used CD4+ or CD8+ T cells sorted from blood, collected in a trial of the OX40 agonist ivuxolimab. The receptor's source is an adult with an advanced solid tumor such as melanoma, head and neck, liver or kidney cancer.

In DNA, the CDR3 is TGTGCCAGTAGTATAGTTTGGTCCACTGAAGCTTTCTTT. Translating gives CASSIVWSTEAFF. This rearrangement joins TRBV19 to TRBJ1-1, with D unresolved. Germline CDR1 LNHDA, CDR2 SQIVND (reference sequence). CDR3 length: 13 residues. Trimming removed 1 base from V and 4 bases from J, with 7 bases in between. Looking up the rest from reference TRBV19 and TRBJ1-1 gives the full variable domain: DGGITQSPKYLFRKEGQNVTLSCEQNLNHDAMYWYRQDPGQGLRLIYYSQIVNDFQKGDIAEGYSVSREKKESFPLTVTSAQKNPTAFYLCASSIVWSTEAFFGQGTRLTVV.